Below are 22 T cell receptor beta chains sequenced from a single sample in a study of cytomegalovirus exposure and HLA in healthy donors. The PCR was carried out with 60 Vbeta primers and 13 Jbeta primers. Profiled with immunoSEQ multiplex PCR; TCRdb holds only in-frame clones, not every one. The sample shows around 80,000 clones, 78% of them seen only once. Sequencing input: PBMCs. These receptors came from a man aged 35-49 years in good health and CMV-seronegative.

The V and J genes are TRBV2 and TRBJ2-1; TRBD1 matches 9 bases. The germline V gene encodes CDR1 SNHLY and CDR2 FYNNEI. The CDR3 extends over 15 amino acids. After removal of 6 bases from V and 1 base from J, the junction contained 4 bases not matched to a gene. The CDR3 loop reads CASRFGTGSYNEQFF. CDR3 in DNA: TGTGCCAGCAGGTTCGGGACAGGGTCCTACAATGAGCAGTTCTTC.

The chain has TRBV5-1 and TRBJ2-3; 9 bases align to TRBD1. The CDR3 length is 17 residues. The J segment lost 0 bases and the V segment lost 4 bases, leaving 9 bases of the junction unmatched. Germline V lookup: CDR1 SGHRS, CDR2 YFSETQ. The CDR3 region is CASSGGQGITSTDTQYF. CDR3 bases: TGCGCCAGCAGCGGCGGACAGGGGATAACTAGCACAGATACGCAGTATTTT.

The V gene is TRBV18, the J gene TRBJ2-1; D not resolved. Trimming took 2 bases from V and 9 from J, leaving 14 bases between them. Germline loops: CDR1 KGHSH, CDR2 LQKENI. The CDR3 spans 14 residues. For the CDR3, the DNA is TGTGCCAGCTCACCAGCCTCATCCTCGAGTGAGCAGTTCTTC. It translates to CASSPASSSSEQFF.

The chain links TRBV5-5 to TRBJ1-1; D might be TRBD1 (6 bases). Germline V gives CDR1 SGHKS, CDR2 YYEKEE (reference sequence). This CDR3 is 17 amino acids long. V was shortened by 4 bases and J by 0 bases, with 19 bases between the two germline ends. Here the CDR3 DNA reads TGTGCCAGCAGCAGGGGGACGGGGGGGTGGATGAACACTGAAGCTTTCTTT. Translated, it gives CASSRGTGGWMNTEAFF.

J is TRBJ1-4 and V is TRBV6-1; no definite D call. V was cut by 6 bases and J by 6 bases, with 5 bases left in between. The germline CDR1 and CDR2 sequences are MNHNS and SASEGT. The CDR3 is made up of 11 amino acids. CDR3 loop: CASSSDEKLFF. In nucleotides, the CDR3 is TGTGCCAGCAGCAGTGATGAAAAACTGTTTTTT.

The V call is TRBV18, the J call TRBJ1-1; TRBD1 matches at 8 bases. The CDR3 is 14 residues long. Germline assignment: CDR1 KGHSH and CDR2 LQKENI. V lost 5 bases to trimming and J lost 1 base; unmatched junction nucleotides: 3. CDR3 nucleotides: TGTGCCAGCTCATGGGACAGGTCGAACACTGAAGCTTTCTTT. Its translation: CASSWDRSNTEAFF. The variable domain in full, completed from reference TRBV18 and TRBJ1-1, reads NAGVMQNPRHLVRRRGQEARLRCSPMKGHSHVYWYRQLPEEGLKFMVYLQKENIIDESGMPKERFSAEFPKEGPSILRIQQVVRGDSAAYFCASSWDRSNTEAFFGQGTRLTVV.

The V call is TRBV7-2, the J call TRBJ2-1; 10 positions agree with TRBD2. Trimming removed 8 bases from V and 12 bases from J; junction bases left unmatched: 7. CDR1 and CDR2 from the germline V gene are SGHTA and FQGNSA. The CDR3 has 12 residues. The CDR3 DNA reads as TGTGCCAGCGGCCAGCGGGAGGGCCTGCAGTTCTTC. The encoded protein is CASGQREGLQFF.

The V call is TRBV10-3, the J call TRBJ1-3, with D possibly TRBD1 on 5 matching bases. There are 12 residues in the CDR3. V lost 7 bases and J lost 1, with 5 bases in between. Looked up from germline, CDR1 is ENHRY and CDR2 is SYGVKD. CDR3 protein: CAITGSGNTIYF. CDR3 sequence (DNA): TGTGCCATCACAGGGTCTGGAAACACCATATATTTT.

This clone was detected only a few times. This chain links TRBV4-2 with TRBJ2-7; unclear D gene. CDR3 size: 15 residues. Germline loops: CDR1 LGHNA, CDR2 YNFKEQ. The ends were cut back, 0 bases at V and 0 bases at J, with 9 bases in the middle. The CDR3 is CASSQERDNSYEQYF. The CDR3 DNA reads TGTGCCAGCAGCCAAGAACGAGACAACTCCTACGAGCAGTACTTC.

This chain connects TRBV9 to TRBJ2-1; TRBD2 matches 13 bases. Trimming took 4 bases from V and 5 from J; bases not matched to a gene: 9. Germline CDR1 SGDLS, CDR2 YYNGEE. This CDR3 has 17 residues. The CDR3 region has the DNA TGTGCCAGCAGCTGGGGACTAGCGGGATTGGGGGACAATGAGCAGTTCTTC. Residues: CASSWGLAGLGDNEQFF.

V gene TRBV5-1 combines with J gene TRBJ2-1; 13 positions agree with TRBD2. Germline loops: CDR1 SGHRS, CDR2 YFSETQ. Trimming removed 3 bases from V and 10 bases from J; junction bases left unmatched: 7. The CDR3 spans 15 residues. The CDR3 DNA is TGCGCCAGCAGCTCGCCGGGACTAGCGGGAAAAGAGCAGTTCTTC. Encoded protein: CASSSPGLAGKEQFF.

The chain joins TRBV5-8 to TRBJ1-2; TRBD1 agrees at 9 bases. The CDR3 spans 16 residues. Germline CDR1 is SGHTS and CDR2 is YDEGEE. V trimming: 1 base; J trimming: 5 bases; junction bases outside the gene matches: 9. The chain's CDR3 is CASSLPRDRVQYGYTF. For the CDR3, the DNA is TGTGCCAGCAGCTTGCCCCGGGACAGGGTTCAGTATGGCTACACCTTC. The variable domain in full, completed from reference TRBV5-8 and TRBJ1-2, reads EAGVTQSPTHLIKTRGQQATLRCSPISGHTSVYWYQQALGLGLQFLLWYDEGEERNRGNFPPRFSGRQFPNYSSELNVNALELEDSALYLCASSLPRDRVQYGYTFGSGTRLTVV.

As DNA, the CDR3 is TGTGCCAGCAGCTTGTCAGGGGGCGTCTGGTCCTACGAGCAGTACTTC. It specifies CASSLSGGVWSYEQYF. The rearrangement joins TRBV7-2 to TRBJ2-7, with TRBD1 matching 8 bases. CDR3 length equals 16 residues. The germline V gene encodes CDR1 SGHTA and CDR2 FQGNSA. V dropped 3 bases and J dropped 1; count of bases not matched to a gene: 8.

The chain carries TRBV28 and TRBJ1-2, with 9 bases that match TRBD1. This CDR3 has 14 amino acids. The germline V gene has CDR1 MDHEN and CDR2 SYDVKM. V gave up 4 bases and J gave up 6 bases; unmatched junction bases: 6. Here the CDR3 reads CASSYDRGINGYTF. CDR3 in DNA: TGTGCCAGCAGTTACGACAGGGGGATTAATGGCTACACCTTC.

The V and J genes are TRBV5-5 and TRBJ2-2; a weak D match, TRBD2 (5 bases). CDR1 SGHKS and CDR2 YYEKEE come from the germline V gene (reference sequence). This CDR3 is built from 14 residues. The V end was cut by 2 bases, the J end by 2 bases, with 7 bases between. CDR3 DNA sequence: TGTGCCAGCAGCTTTAGCGTAAACACCGGGGAGCTGTTTTTT. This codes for CASSFSVNTGELFF.

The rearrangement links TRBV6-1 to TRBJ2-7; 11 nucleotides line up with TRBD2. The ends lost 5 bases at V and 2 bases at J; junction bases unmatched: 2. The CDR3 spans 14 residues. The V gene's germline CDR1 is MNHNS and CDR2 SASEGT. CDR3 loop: CASSKTSGAYEQYF. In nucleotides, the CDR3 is TGTGCCAGCAGTAAGACTAGCGGGGCCTACGAGCAGTACTTC.

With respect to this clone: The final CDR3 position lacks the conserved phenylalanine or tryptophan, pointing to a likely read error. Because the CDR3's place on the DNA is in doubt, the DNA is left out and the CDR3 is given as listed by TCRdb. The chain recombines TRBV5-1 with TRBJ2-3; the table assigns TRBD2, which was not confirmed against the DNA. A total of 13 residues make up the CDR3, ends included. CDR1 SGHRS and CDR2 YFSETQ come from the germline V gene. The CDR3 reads CASSYTRTSALSL.

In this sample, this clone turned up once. CDR3 region: CASSLVREQFF. In DNA form, the CDR3 reads TGCGCCAGCAGCTTGGTACGGGAGCAGTTCTTC. The chain links TRBV5-1 to TRBJ2-1, with D hard to call. This CDR3 is built from 11 residues. Trimming stripped 0 bases from V and 10 bases from J, with 5 bases between. The germline gives CDR1 SGHRS, CDR2 YFSETQ.

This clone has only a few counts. The CDR3 DNA sequence: TGTGCCAGCAGCCAAGATATGGGGGCCTCAGATACGCAGTATTTT. Its protein product is CASSQDMGASDTQYF. The chain combines TRBV4-2 with TRBJ2-3; perhaps TRBD1 as D (6 bases). Germline V CDR1 and CDR2: LGHNA, YNFKEQ. The V end was cut by 0 bases, the J end by 4 bases, with 11 bases between. This CDR3 has 15 residues.

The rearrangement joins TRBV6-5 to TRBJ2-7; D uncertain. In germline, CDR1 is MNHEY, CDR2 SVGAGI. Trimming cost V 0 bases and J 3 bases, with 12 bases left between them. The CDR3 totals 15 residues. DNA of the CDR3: TGTGCCAGCAGTTACTCCCCGACTCGAGTCTACGAGCAGTACTTC. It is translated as CASSYSPTRVYEQYF.

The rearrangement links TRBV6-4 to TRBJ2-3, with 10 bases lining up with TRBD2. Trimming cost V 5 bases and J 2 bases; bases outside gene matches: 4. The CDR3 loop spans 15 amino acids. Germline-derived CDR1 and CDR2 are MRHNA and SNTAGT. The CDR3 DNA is TGTGCCAGCAGTTATCTAGCGGGAGCCACAGATACGCAGTATTTT. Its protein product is CASSYLAGATDTQYF.

The CDR3 sequence is CASSLGDRGAEKLFF. CDR3 nucleotides: TGCGCCAGCAGCTTGGGGGACAGGGGCGCTGAAAAACTGTTTTTT. The rearrangement joins TRBV5-1 to TRBJ1-4; 10 bases are shared with TRBD1. CDR3 length: 15 amino acids. CDR1 is SGHRS, CDR2 YFSETQ, per germline. The V and J ends lost 0 bases and 7 bases, in that order; junction bases with no gene match: 3.